The 27 T cell receptor beta chains below come from one sample, sequenced in a study of T cell clusters in autoimmune cytopenias (dated by TCRdb to 2018 to 2020). TCRdb shows the sequencer as Illumina MiSeq. To amplify TRB rearrangements, a touch-down multiplex PCR protocol was run with the TRB-A and TRB-B primer pools combined in a single tube. TCRdb reprocessed the public reads and reports one entry per CDR3 protein sequence, without DNA. This sample's clone table shows 6,000 to 8,000 distinct CDR3 sequences. 55% to 75% of the sample comes from the top ten. Per sample, roughly 260 ng of peripheral blood genomic DNA, approximately 37,500 genome equivalents, was used for TRB amplification. These same data were also listed under a study on T cell repertoires in aging, cancer and after chemotherapy.

Sequencing was performed on peripheral blood. These receptors were taken from a human donor in good health.

The chain recombines TRBV6-5 with TRBJ1-5. Germline CDR1 MNHEY, CDR2 SVGAGI. CDR3 length equals 13 residues. The CDR3 region is CASSYGSNQPQHF.

This sequence joins TRBV12-3 or TRBV12-4 and TRBJ1-2; TCRdb lists TRBD1, though no DNA is available to test this call. This CDR3 has 16 amino acids. CDR3 region: CASSLARGGGGHGYTF.

The chain couples TRBV19 to TRBJ1-1; with no DNA, the TCRdb D assignment of TRBD1 cannot be verified. CDR1 and CDR2 (germline): LNHDA, SQIVND (reference sequence). The CDR3 totals 13 residues. CDR3 region: CASEGQGNTEAFF.

The chain recombines TRBV5-6 with TRBJ2-2; TCRdb designates TRBD1, a call that cannot be tested without DNA. Germline V gene data show CDR1 as SGHDT and CDR2 as YYEEEE. The CDR3 extends over 15 amino acids. CDR3: CASSRGPVTTGELFF.

This chain uses TRBV19 with TRBJ2-3; as DNA is missing, the TRBD2 call by TCRdb cannot be tested. This CDR3 has 12 residues. Per the germline V gene, CDR1 is LNHDA and CDR2 is SQIVND (reference sequence). CDR3 sequence: CASSAGADTQYF.

This sequence joins TRBV11-1 and TRBJ2-5. Germline V gene lookup returns CDR1 SGHAT and CDR2 FQDESV (reference sequence). This CDR3 contains 16 residues. Here the CDR3 reads CASSINYDRDQETQYF.

The chain links TRBV6-1 to TRBJ2-7; the D call of TRBD1 rests on TCRdb alone, since no DNA is present to check it. This CDR3 comprises 13 residues. Germline V gene data show CDR1 as MNHNS and CDR2 as SASEGT. This chain's CDR3 is CASSRDRVYEQYF.

Its frequency marks this clonotype as medium-sized. This chain joins TRBV29-1 and TRBJ2-3; TCRdb designates TRBD2, a call that cannot be tested without DNA. Germline values: CDR1 SQVTM, CDR2 ANQGSEA. This CDR3 has 14 amino acids. The chain's CDR3 is CSSEGGLRSDTQYF.

The chain uses TRBV7-2 and TRBJ2-7; the D gene TCRdb calls, TRBD1, cannot be checked with no DNA. The CDR3 is made up of 11 amino acids. Germline CDR1 SGHTA, CDR2 FQGNSA. The CDR3 sequence is CASSLGRGQYF.

This clonotype is medium-sized by frequency. This chain uses TRBV19 with TRBJ2-7. The germline V gene has CDR1 LNHDA and CDR2 SQIVND (reference sequence). The CDR3 length is 14 residues. The chain's CDR3 is CASSINAVSYEQYF.

The chain has TRBV12-3 or TRBV12-4 and TRBJ2-3; TCRdb picks TRBD2, but there is no DNA to check that call. The CDR3 spans 18 residues. CDR3 sequence reads: CASSWKPLAGGSTDTQYF.

The rearrangement uses TRBV19 and TRBJ2-1. CDR3 length: 14 residues. Germline V gene sequence: CDR1 LNHDA, CDR2 SQIVND (reference sequence). The CDR3 sequence: CASSLGRYYNEQFF.

The J gene is TRBJ1-3, the V gene TRBV5-4; TCRdb names TRBD1, which stays unverified in the absence of DNA. Per germline, CDR1 SGHNT and CDR2 YYREEE (reference sequence). The CDR3 length is 16 residues. This chain's CDR3 is CASSQADRGPGNTIYF. Full variable domain (rest looked up from reference TRBV5-4 and TRBJ1-3): ETGVTQSPTHLIKTRGQQVTLRCSSQSGHNTVSWYQQALGQGPQFIFQYYREEENGRGNFPPRFSGLQFPNYSSELNVNALELDDSALYLCASSQADRGPGNTIYFGEGSWLTVV.

The J gene is TRBJ2-5, the V gene TRBV19; TCRdb designates TRBD1, a call that cannot be tested without DNA. Germline CDR1 is LNHDA and CDR2 is SQIVND (reference sequence). The CDR3 consists of 14 residues. The CDR3 spells CATRPGQPQETQYF.

V is TRBV5-6 and J is TRBJ2-7. The CDR3 loop spans 13 amino acids. The germline V gene encodes CDR1 SGHDT and CDR2 YYEEEE. This CDR3 is CASSSGRSYEQYF.

The J gene is TRBJ1-1, the V gene TRBV6-4; TCRdb selects TRBD1, and the lack of DNA leaves this call unchecked. The CDR3 extends over 14 amino acids. CDR1 MRHNA and CDR2 SNTAGT come from the germline V gene. This CDR3 reads CASSDTDRNTEAFF.

The CDR3 loop is CASSLAVLRAQFF. J is TRBJ2-1 and V is TRBV11-1. Per germline, CDR1 SGHAT and CDR2 FQDESV (reference sequence). The CDR3 sequence is 13 residues long.

The genes are TRBV19 and TRBJ2-2; checking the TCRdb D call of TRBD2 is not possible without DNA. This CDR3 spans 16 amino acids. Germline CDR1 reads LNHDA; CDR2 reads SQIVND (reference sequence). The CDR3 is CASSSGLAGYTGELFF.

The chain recombines TRBV5-1 with TRBJ2-3. Germline V gene lookup returns CDR1 SGHRS and CDR2 YFSETQ. This CDR3 has 14 residues. CDR3 residues: CASSSGWGTDTQYF.

This rearrangement joins TRBV6-2 or TRBV6-3 to TRBJ2-5; the D gene TCRdb calls, TRBD1, cannot be checked with no DNA. CDR1 and CDR2 (germline): MNHEY, SVGEGT. CDR3 length: 15 residues. The CDR3 protein is CASTPPGRPQETQYF.

The rearrangement joins TRBV5-6 to TRBJ2-3. Germline CDR1 is SGHDT and CDR2 is YYEEEE. This CDR3 region has 13 residues. CDR3 sequence: CASSFQGADTQYF.

This sequence joins TRBV19 and TRBJ1-2; the D call of TRBD1 rests on TCRdb alone, since no DNA is present to check it. The CDR3 covers 14 residues. Germline V gene data show CDR1 as LNHDA and CDR2 as SQIVND (reference sequence). The CDR3 sequence: CASSITTGNYGYTF. The whole variable domain, filled in from reference TRBV19 and TRBJ1-2, reads DGGITQSPKYLFRKEGQNVTLSCEQNLNHDAMYWYRQDPGQGLRLIYYSQIVNDFQKGDIAEGYSVSREKKESFPLTVTSAQKNPTAFYLCASSITTGNYGYTFGSGTRLTVV.

The CDR3 spells CASSNWGLALETQYF. The chain has TRBV6-5 and TRBJ2-5; TCRdb outputs TRBD2, but without DNA this stays unchecked. Germline CDR1 MNHEY, CDR2 SVGAGI. The CDR3 has 15 residues.

The chain links TRBV20-1 to TRBJ2-1; without DNA, the TCRdb call of TRBD1 cannot be checked. CDR3 length equals 15 residues. CDR1 and CDR2 from the germline V gene are DFQATT and SNEGSKA (reference sequence). Here the CDR3 reads CSVYPPGIADNEQFF.

The CDR3 sequence is CASSSVRGQYQETQYF. The rearrangement joins TRBV12-3 or TRBV12-4 to TRBJ2-5; TCRdb names TRBD1, which stays unverified in the absence of DNA. The CDR3 runs to 16 residues.

The chain is built from TRBV6-1 and TRBJ2-5. The CDR3 length is 13 residues. CDR1 is MNHNS, CDR2 SASEGT, per germline. Here the CDR3 reads CASSERSLETQYF.

V is TRBV19 and J is TRBJ1-6; the D gene TCRdb calls, TRBD1, cannot be checked with no DNA. Germline values: CDR1 LNHDA, CDR2 SQIVND (reference sequence). CDR3 length equals 15 residues. CDR3 in amino acids: CASSIPGQGTSPLHF.